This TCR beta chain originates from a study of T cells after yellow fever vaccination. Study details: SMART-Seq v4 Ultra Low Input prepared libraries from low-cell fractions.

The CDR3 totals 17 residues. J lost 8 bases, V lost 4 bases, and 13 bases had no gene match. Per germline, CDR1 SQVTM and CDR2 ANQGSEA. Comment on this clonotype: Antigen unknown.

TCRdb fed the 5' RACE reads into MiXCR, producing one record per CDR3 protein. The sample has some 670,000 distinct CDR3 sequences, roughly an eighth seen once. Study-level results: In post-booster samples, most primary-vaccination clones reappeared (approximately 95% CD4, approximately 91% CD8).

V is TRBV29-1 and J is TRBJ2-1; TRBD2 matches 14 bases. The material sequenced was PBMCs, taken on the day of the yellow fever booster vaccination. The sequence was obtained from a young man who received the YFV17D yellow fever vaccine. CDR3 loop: CSVGLRLAGGDDHEQFF. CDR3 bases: TGCAGCGTTGGATTAAGACTAGCGGGAGGGGATGATCATGAGCAGTTCTTC.